This TCR beta chain is drawn from a study of PD-L1 blockade in urothelial cancer. Study-level background: Bladder-origin urothelial cancer in males covered about 85% of the 29 patients. At 3 weeks (second dose) and 6 weeks after starting treatment, blood was analyzed. Median blood clonality was around 0.08, with some 89,000 unique TCRs.

V lost 2 bases, J lost 5 bases, and 13 bases lay in between. Germline-derived CDR1 and CDR2 are SGHTA and FQGNSA. The CDR3 runs to 16 residues. Documented time point: peripheral blood 6 weeks after treatment start. Each patient gave between 1 and 8 samples, pretreatment and on-treatment. Some clones are missing from TCRdb's copy, which holds only in-frame ones; the method was immunoSEQ multiplex PCR. The sample lists about 110,000 clones; more than 85% were seen once. Sample: PBMCs, taken around atezolizumab (anti-PD-L1) treatment. This clonotype was sampled from a man aged 55-75 years with urothelial cancer. The chain recombines TRBV7-2 with TRBJ1-6; D gene ambiguous. DNA of the CDR3: TGTGCCAGCAGCTTAAGGGCGATGGGAGATAATTCACCCCTCCACTTT. Its translation: CASSLRAMGDNSPLHF. Full variable domain (rest looked up from reference TRBV7-2 and TRBJ1-6): GAGVSQSPSNKVTEKGKDVELRCDPISGHTALYWYRQSLGQGLEFLIYFQGNSAPDKSGLPSDRFSAERTGGSVSTLTIQRTQQEDSAVYLCASSLRAMGDNSPLHFGNGTRLTVT.